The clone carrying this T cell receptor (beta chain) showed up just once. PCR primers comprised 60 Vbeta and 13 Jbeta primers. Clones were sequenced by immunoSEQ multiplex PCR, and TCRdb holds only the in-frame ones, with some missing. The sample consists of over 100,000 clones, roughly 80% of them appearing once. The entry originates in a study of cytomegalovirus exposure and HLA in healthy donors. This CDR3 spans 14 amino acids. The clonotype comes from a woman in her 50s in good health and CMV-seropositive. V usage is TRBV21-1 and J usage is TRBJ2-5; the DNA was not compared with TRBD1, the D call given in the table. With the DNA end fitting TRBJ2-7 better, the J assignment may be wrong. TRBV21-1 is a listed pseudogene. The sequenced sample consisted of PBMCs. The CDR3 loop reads CASCKAGLPYEQYF. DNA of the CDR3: TGTGCCAGCTGCAAGGCAGGGCTGCCCTACGAGCAGTACTTC.